The clone carrying this T cell receptor beta chain was counted only a few times. No antigen is known for it. A much larger clone differs from this one at a single base, so this may be a read error. The data stem from a study of T cell repertoires in cytomegalovirus infection. Study context: Alongside well-studied HLA-B-restricted CMV epitopes, recently identified HLA-C-restricted CMV epitopes were also used. Public signatures in TCR beta pointed to CMV infection and matching HLA type.

Each CDR3 protein gets one entry after TCRdb re-called the reads with MiXCR. The sample holds around 71,000 distinct CDR3 sequences; about 20% are singletons and the top ten take about 63%. Study conclusions and caveats: CMV-specific TCR beta clonotypes restricted by HLA-C were the ones dominating the ex vivo response. The cumulative frequency of public TCR beta families identified carriers of CMV plus the relevant HLA.

The germline CDR1 and CDR2 sequences are MNHEY and SVGEGT. The CDR3 has 12 amino acids. Trimming took off 10 bases at V and 5 bases at J, with 15 bases between the two ends. The sample here was CD8+ T cells from cultured PBMCs, taken from culture after CMV antigen stimulation. This TCR came from a human donor in good health (CMV status not recorded). Some clones in this sample may be carry-over from other donors' samples. The chain is built from TRBV6-2 or TRBV6-3 and TRBJ2-7, with D possibly TRBD2 on 6 matching bases. CDR3 residues: CAISPWGDEQYF. The CDR3 DNA reads TGTGCCATCAGCCCCTGGGGGGACGAGCAGTACTTC.